This T cell receptor (beta chain) came from a study of blood T cell repertoires in COVID-19. Original handling: Counts of nucleated cells, estimated from reference gene primer amplification, were obtained. This table comes from immunoSEQ multiplex PCR, and its TCRdb copy is limited to in-frame clones, with some not included. V, J and clone size are taken as reported in that table, and D and trimming were inferred from the DNA itself. The sample includes some 130,000 clones, more than 60% of them seen just once. The CDR3 extends over 14 amino acids. The V gene's germline CDR1 is SQVTM and CDR2 ANQGSEA. With V trimmed by 5 bases and J by 0 bases, 6 bases remained unmatched.

The chain carries TRBV29-1 and TRBJ2-7, with 8 bases identical to TRBD2. The sample consisted of peripheral blood. The clonotype originates from a man aged 80 or over with acute or convalescent COVID-19. The CDR3 DNA is TGCAGCGTTTATCTAGCGGGTGACTCCTACGAGCAGTACTTC. Translated: CSVYLAGDSYEQYF.